Listed below are T cell receptor beta chains from one sample, sequenced in a study of blood T cell repertoires in COVID-19. Generated by immunoSEQ multiplex PCR, the TCRdb table keeps only in-frame clones and is missing some. This table has some 250,000 clones, approximately 83% appearing once. Source material: PBMCs or T cells enriched from blood (not recorded which). Every receptor here comes from a woman between 40 and 55 years old with acute COVID-19. CDR3s include the opening cysteine and the closing phenylalanine or tryptophan. The D gene is left open where the match is weak. Rows may omit the clone size; those that give it use once, few, many or a size class.

V	J	D	size	CDR3	DNA
TRBV15	TRBJ2-2	NA	NA	CATSRDGSAGELFF	TGTGCCACCAGCAGAGACGGGTCTGCCGGGGAGCTGTTTTTT
TRBV3-1/TRBV3-2	TRBJ2-5	TRBD2	once	CASSQVAGGLGTQYF	TGTGCCAGCAGCCAAGTTGCGGGAGGTTTGGGGACCCAGTACTTC
TRBV28	TRBJ2-1	TRBD2	NA	CASSPFKIAGGSYNEQFF	TGTGCCAGCAGCCCGTTTAAGATCGCGGGGGGCTCCTACAATGAGCAGTTCTTC
TRBV11-3	TRBJ2-5	TRBD1	NA	CASSLTGLETQYF	TGTGCCAGCAGCTTGACAGGGTTAGAGACCCAGTACTTC
TRBV12-3/TRBV12-4	TRBJ2-1	TRBD2	NA	CASRWTSGFEQFF	TGTGCCAGCAGATGGACTAGCGGGTTTGAGCAGTTCTTC
TRBV24-1	TRBJ2-1	TRBD2	NA	CATSAPLAGGGEQFF	TGTGCCACCAGTGCCCCACTAGCGGGAGGGGGCGAGCAGTTCTTC
TRBV6-2/TRBV6-3	TRBJ1-3	NA	NA	CASSYDWGRVSGNTIYF	TGTGCCAGCAGTTACGATTGGGGGCGCGTCTCTGGAAACACCATATATTTT
TRBV19	TRBJ2-7	TRBD2	NA	CASSITRLAGTYEQYF	TGTGCCAGTAGTATCACCAGACTAGCGGGGACCTACGAGCAGTACTTC
TRBV3-1/TRBV3-2	TRBJ2-3	TRBD2	NA	CASSRSLLAGTTDTQYF	TGTGCCAGCAGCCGAAGCCTACTAGCGGGAACCACAGATACGCAGTATTTT
TRBV2	TRBJ1-1	NA	NA	CANQGRTEAFF	TGTGCCAATCAGGGTCGGACTGAAGCTTTCTTT
TRBV2	TRBJ1-2	NA	NA	CASSDRGSGYTF	TGTGCCAGCAGTGATCGGGGGTCAGGCTACACCTTC
TRBV5-4	TRBJ1-4	NA	few	CASSLAANEKLFF	TGTGCCAGCAGCTTGGCGGCTAATGAAAAACTGTTTTTT
TRBV2	TRBJ2-3	TRBD1	NA	CASSDDRGVADTQYF	TGTGCCAGCAGTGACGACAGGGGAGTCGCAGATACGCAGTATTTT
TRBV18	TRBJ2-3	NA	NA	CASSPNRGSTDTQYF	TGTGCCAGCTCACCAAATAGGGGCAGCACAGATACGCAGTATTTT
TRBV9	TRBJ1-2	TRBD1	NA	CASSAGTGRNYGYTF	TGTGCCAGCAGTGCCGGGACAGGGCGTAACTATGGCTACACCTTC
TRBV5-4	TRBJ1-1	NA	NA	CASSRGDTEAFF	TGTGCCAGCAGCCGGGGAGACACTGAAGCTTTCTTT
TRBV30	TRBJ2-1	TRBD2	NA	CAWSGRASREAFQSEQFF	TGTGCCTGGAGTGGAAGAGCTTCTCGGGAGGCGTTTCAATCTGAGCAGTTCTTC
TRBV4-1	TRBJ1-1	TRBD1	few	CASSREGDRGPLNTEAFF	TGCGCCAGCAGCCGAGAAGGGGACAGGGGTCCCCTTAACACTGAAGCTTTCTTT
TRBV4-1	TRBJ2-2	TRBD2	NA	CASSQDRREVDTGELFF	TGCGCCAGCAGCCAAGATAGGCGGGAGGTCGACACCGGGGAGCTGTTTTTT
TRBV6-5	TRBJ2-1	TRBD2	NA	CASIPGLAGSEQFF	TGTGCCAGCATTCCGGGACTAGCGGGATCTGAGCAGTTCTTC